This record covers a single T cell receptor (beta chain). The PCR had 60 Vbeta and 13 Jbeta primers. Repertoires were generated with immunoSEQ multiplex PCR, while TCRdb's copy carries only in-frame clones and drops some. The sample consists of approximately 80,000 clones, roughly 64% of them appearing once. The sample belongs to a study of cytomegalovirus exposure and HLA in healthy donors. Trimming took 4 bases from V and 4 from J; bases not matched to a gene: 8. This CDR3 contains 15 residues. The germline gives CDR1 PRHDT, CDR2 FYEKMQ (reference sequence). V is TRBV13 and J is TRBJ1-2, with TRBD1 matching over 8 bases. This TCR came from a woman in her thirties or forties in good health and CMV-seropositive. Sequences were obtained from PBMCs. DNA of the CDR3: TGTGCCAGCAGCTCCAAGGGACAGGAGAGCTATGGCTACACCTTC. Protein sequence: CASSSKGQESYGYTF.